The T cell receptor beta chain described here comes from a study of blood T cells in healthy people across ages. General study points: TCR beta diversity was tightly associated with the proportion of naive T cells. Per million T cells, the diversity of TCR beta decreased roughly linearly as age advanced. Higher diversity and more naive CD4+ cells were features of long-lived donors, compared to aged donors.

Notes on this clonotype: Its antigen is still unknown.

Combining a sample-barcoded 5' primer with a J-beta primer mix, a second PCR ran for roughly 7 to 12 cycles. Using its own MiXCR run on the 5' RACE reads, TCRdb lists one record per CDR3 protein. The sample lists around 1,700,000 distinct CDR3 sequences; 28% were seen once. V gave up 6 bases and J gave up 5 bases, with 20 bases separating them. Germline V lookup: CDR1 SGHRS, CDR2 YFSETQ. CDR3 size: 15 residues. Sequencing was carried out using blood. The genes are TRBV5-1 and TRBJ1-1, with D possibly TRBD1 on 5 matching bases. This receptor was obtained from a woman between 25 and 40 years old in good health. The CDR3 region is CASNSLEGRMTEAFF. The CDR3 DNA reads TGCGCCAGCAACTCCCTCGAGGGGCGGATGACTGAAGCTTTCTTT.